Shown below are 23 T cell receptor beta chains from a single sample sequenced in a study of control samples from healthy donors and cancer patients. Here immunoSEQ multiplex PCR was the method, and the copy in TCRdb shows in-frame clones only, minus some. The data contain about 100,000 clones, 80% to 95% of them singletons. The sample was blood. The receptor set was obtained from a man aged 18 to 35 in good health.

This chain links TRBV19 with TRBJ2-1; D is possibly TRBD2 (6 bases). Germline V gene lookup returns CDR1 LNHDA and CDR2 SQIVND (reference sequence). The CDR3 has 17 amino acids. V was trimmed by 2 bases and J by 8 bases, leaving 22 bases between them. This CDR3 is CASSIFRGGVQFHEQFF. In nucleotides, the CDR3 is TGTGCCAGTAGTATATTTAGGGGCGGGGTGCAATTCCATGAGCAGTTCTTC.

The CDR3 protein is CSVFDRDTEAFF. CDR3 in DNA: TGCAGCGTGTTTGACAGGGACACTGAAGCTTTCTTT. This rearrangement joins TRBV29-1 to TRBJ1-1, with 7 bases aligning to TRBD1. CDR1 is SQVTM and CDR2 is ANQGSEA in the germline V gene. The CDR3 totals 12 residues. J was trimmed by 3 bases and V by 6 bases; bases with no gene match: 4.

The V and J genes are TRBV7-6 and TRBJ1-3; D gene unclear. This CDR3 contains 14 residues. V lost 6 bases, J lost 0 bases, and 9 bases lay in between. Germline V lookup: CDR1 SGHVS, CDR2 FNYEAQ. The CDR3 reads CASSQTASGNTIYF. As DNA, the CDR3 is TGTGCCAGCAGTCAGACGGCCTCTGGAAACACCATATATTTT.

J is TRBJ1-2 and V is TRBV19, with 7 bases lining up with TRBD1. V was pared by 4 bases and J by 3 bases, with 11 bases of the junction left unmatched. Germline V gene data show CDR1 as LNHDA and CDR2 as SQIVND (reference sequence). This CDR3 has 16 residues. The CDR3 sequence is CASSTRDRAFYYGYTF. The CDR3 nucleotides read TGTGCCAGTAGTACCCGGGACAGAGCGTTCTACTATGGCTACACCTTC.

The J gene is TRBJ2-2, the V gene TRBV6-5; D is ambiguous. Trimming removed 5 bases at V and 4 bases at J, with 14 bases between. The germline V gene encodes CDR1 MNHEY and CDR2 SVGAGI. The CDR3 has 15 residues. The CDR3 is CASSPGPWGTGELFF. CDR3 nucleotides: TGTGCCAGCAGTCCCGGCCCCTGGGGCACCGGGGAGCTGTTTTTT.

This sequence joins TRBV5-1 and TRBJ1-6; 7 nucleotides align to TRBD1. V lost 0 bases to trimming and J lost 8 bases; unmatched junction nucleotides: 5. This CDR3 has 15 amino acids. CDR1 SGHRS and CDR2 YFSETQ come from the germline V gene. CDR3 nucleotide sequence: TGCGCCAGCAGCTTGGAGGGACAGTCACATTCACCCCTCCACTTT. Translating gives CASSLEGQSHSPLHF.

The rearrangement uses TRBV3-1 (or the pseudogene TRBV3-2) and TRBJ1-1; D is perhaps TRBD1 (6 bases). The CDR3 consists of 19 residues. The V gene lost 5 bases and the J gene lost 5 bases, with 30 bases spanning the gap. From germline, CDR1 is LGHDT and CDR2 YNNKEL (reference sequence). The CDR3 DNA sequence: TGTGCCAGCAGCTACCTGGTCTTGACAGGTACCGGGGTGAGGACTGAAGCTTTCTTT. Translation gives CASSYLVLTGTGVRTEAFF.

The genes are TRBV11-2 and TRBJ1-1, with TRBD1 matching 9 bases. Losses at the gene ends were 5 bases for V and 10 bases for J; bases not matched to a gene: 5. The CDR3 consists of 12 residues. In germline, CDR1 is SGHAT, CDR2 FQNNGV. The chain's CDR3 is CASSNTGGVAFF. The CDR3 DNA is TGTGCCAGCAGCAATACAGGGGGCGTAGCTTTCTTT.

CDR3 DNA: TGTGCCAGCAGGACAGGTGGAAACACCATATATTTT. Translated: CASRTGGNTIYF. The chain combines TRBV27 with TRBJ1-3; tentative D call: TRBD1 (6 bases). The germline V and J ends were trimmed by 6 bases and 3 bases, with 6 bases remaining between them. Germline CDR1 is MNHEY and CDR2 is SMNVEV (reference sequence). The CDR3 runs 12 residues.

The rearrangement uses TRBV4-1 and TRBJ1-2; tentative D call: TRBD1 (6 bases). The germline CDR1 and CDR2 sequences are MGHRA and YSYEKL. The CDR3 is 15 residues long. Trimming shortened V by 4 bases and J by 7 bases, and 19 bases separated the two germline ends. This CDR3 reads CASSPESRGLSGYTF. DNA for the CDR3: TGCGCCAGCAGCCCTGAAAGCAGGGGATTAAGTGGCTACACCTTC.

This clone showed up just a few times. The CDR3 nucleotides are TGTGCCAGCAGCATGGGGGCAACGAACACTGAAGCTTTCTTT. This gives the protein CASSMGATNTEAFF. The rearrangement links TRBV6-4 to TRBJ1-1, with D tentatively TRBD1 (6 bases). V was cut by 6 bases and J by 1 base, with 12 bases left in between. This CDR3 comprises 14 residues. The germline V gene has CDR1 MRHNA and CDR2 SNTAGT.

This clone was seen only once. The CDR3 reads CASSLRAGSQPQHF. The CDR3 DNA reads TGTGCCAGCAGTTTAAGAGCGGGTTCTCAGCCCCAGCATTTT. The V and J genes are TRBV27 and TRBJ1-5; D not resolved. With 2 bases removed from V and 6 bases from J, the gap between germline ends came to 11 bases. The germline V gene encodes CDR1 MNHEY and CDR2 SMNVEV (reference sequence). This CDR3 has 14 amino acids.

The chain is built from TRBV18 and TRBJ2-5; D is unresolved. Germline values: CDR1 KGHSH, CDR2 LQKENI. The CDR3 extends over 13 amino acids. V was shortened by 6 bases and J by 3 bases, with 11 bases between the two germline ends. The DNA for the CDR3 is TGTGCCAGCTCGCCCGGCCAAAAAGAGACCCAGTACTTC. Residues: CASSPGQKETQYF.

The CDR3 is CASSSSRAGVLDTQYF. Here the CDR3 DNA reads TGTGCCAGCAGCTCGTCAAGAGCGGGGGTCTTAGATACGCAGTATTTT. This sequence joins TRBV6-6 and TRBJ2-3; 8 bases fit TRBD2. Looked up from germline, CDR1 is MNHNY and CDR2 is SVGAGI (reference sequence). CDR3 length: 16 residues. Unmatched junction bases numbered 13, after V lost 6 bases and J lost 5 bases.

The rearrangement links TRBV7-8 to TRBJ1-2, with unresolved D. CDR3 length: 13 amino acids. V was trimmed by 3 bases and J by 4 bases, leaving 9 bases between them. Germline values: CDR1 SGHVS, CDR2 FQNEAQ. The DNA of the CDR3 is TGTGCCAGCAGCTTTGCGGCCTTCTATGGCTACACCTTC. This gives the protein CASSFAAFYGYTF.

The V and J genes are TRBV27 and TRBJ1-2; D not certain. Trimming took 2 bases from V and 5 from J, leaving 9 bases between them. The V gene's germline CDR1 is MNHEY and CDR2 SMNVEV (reference sequence). CDR3 length: 13 residues. This chain's CDR3 is CASSLRPAYGYTF. DNA for the CDR3: TGTGCCAGCAGTTTAAGGCCAGCTTATGGCTACACCTTC.

The rearrangement joins TRBV18 to TRBJ1-4; 8 bases align to TRBD1. The CDR3 is 14 amino acids. The junction had 3 bases not matched to a gene; V was cut back by 2 bases and J by 7 bases. CDR1 and CDR2 from the germline V gene are KGHSH and LQKENI. The CDR3 loop is CASSPMTGAEKLFF. CDR3 bases: TGTGCCAGCTCACCAATGACAGGGGCTGAAAAACTGTTTTTT. The whole variable domain, filled in from reference TRBV18 and TRBJ1-4, reads NAGVMQNPRHLVRRRGQEARLRCSPMKGHSHVYWYRQLPEEGLKFMVYLQKENIIDESGMPKERFSAEFPKEGPSILRIQQVVRGDSAAYFCASSPMTGAEKLFFGSGTQLSVL.

V and J are TRBV9 and TRBJ1-2; the match to TRBD1 covers 7 bases. CDR3 length: 15 amino acids. Germline assignment: CDR1 SGDLS and CDR2 YYNGEE. Trimming removed 3 bases from V and 7 bases from J; junction bases left unmatched: 12. The DNA for the CDR3 is TGTGCCAGCAGCGCCCGGATCGACAGGGCGGCTGGCTACACCTTC. Encoded protein: CASSARIDRAAGYTF.

The chain carries TRBV7-9 and TRBJ1-2; D is unclear. Germline assignment: CDR1 SEHNR and CDR2 FQNEAQ (reference sequence). The CDR3 loop spans 19 amino acids. Trimming left V 2 bases short and J 4 bases short, with 26 bases between. CDR3 amino acids: CASSLPPLLPRAGSYGYTF. DNA for the CDR3: TGTGCCAGCAGCTTACCCCCCTTGTTGCCGCGGGCAGGTAGCTATGGCTACACCTTC.

The chain links TRBV7-9 to TRBJ2-6, with D unresolved. The V end was cut by 2 bases, the J end by 2 bases, with 7 bases between. Germline loops: CDR1 SEHNR, CDR2 FQNEAQ (reference sequence). The CDR3 runs to 15 residues. CDR3 amino acids: CASSLQDPGANVLTF. CDR3 DNA sequence: TGTGCCAGCAGCTTACAGGATCCTGGGGCCAACGTCCTGACTTTC.

The chain links TRBV29-1 to TRBJ2-1, with 7 positions matching TRBD1. Germline V gives CDR1 SQVTM, CDR2 ANQGSEA. This CDR3 is 14 amino acids long. Trimming removed 6 bases from V and 1 base from J; junction bases left unmatched: 6. CDR3 sequence reads: CSVSGTASYNEQFF. The CDR3 coding sequence is TGCAGCGTCTCCGGGACAGCTTCCTACAATGAGCAGTTCTTC.

This clone was observed once. The chain employs TRBV6-2 or TRBV6-3 and TRBJ2-1; 7 positions agree with TRBD2. Looked up from germline, CDR1 is MNHEY and CDR2 is SVGEGT. J was trimmed by 10 bases and V by 2 bases; bases with no gene match: 5. This CDR3 spans 13 amino acids. CDR3 sequence: CASSYGFGGEQFF. The CDR3 DNA reads as TGTGCCAGCAGTTACGGGTTCGGGGGGGAGCAGTTCTTC.

The chain employs TRBV25-1 and TRBJ2-7, with 8 nucleotides matching TRBD1. The germline gives CDR1 MGHDK, CDR2 SYGVNS. CDR3 length: 15 amino acids. V dropped 4 bases and J dropped 1; count of bases not matched to a gene: 6. CDR3 residues: CASSGRTGWSYEQYF. In DNA form, the CDR3 reads TGTGCCAGCAGTGGACGGACAGGGTGGTCCTACGAGCAGTACTTC.